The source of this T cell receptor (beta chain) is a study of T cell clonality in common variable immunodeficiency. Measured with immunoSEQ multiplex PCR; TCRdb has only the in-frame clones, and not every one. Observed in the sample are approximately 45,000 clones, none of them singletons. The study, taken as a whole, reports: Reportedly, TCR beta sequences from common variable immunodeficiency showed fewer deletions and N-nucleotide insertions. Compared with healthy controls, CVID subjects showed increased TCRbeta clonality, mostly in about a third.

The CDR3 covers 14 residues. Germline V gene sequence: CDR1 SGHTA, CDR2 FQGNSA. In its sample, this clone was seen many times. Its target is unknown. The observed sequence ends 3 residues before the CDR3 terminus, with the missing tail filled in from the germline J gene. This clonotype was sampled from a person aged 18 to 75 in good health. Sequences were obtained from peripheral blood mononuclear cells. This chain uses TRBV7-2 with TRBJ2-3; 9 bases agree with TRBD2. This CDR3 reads CASSTRLAVNPQYF. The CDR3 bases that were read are TGTGCCAGCAGCACAAGACTAGCGGTCAATCCG.